Reported below is one T cell receptor (beta chain). This sample is drawn from a study of blood T cell repertoires in COVID-19. Study overall: T cells, B-cell-depleted T cells, or PBMCs provided the cDNA or gDNA that served as material.

Germline V gives CDR1 SGHVS, CDR2 FQNEAQ. CDR3 length: 13 amino acids. V lost 4 bases to trimming and J lost 5 bases, with 9 bases between them. Methods used by the authors: Scientists estimated how many nucleated cells there were by amplifying reference gene primers. This table comes from immunoSEQ multiplex PCR, and its TCRdb copy is limited to in-frame clones, with some not included. The V and J calls and the clone size are those of that table, but D and trimming were determined from the DNA. There are some 200,000 clones in the sample; about four fifths occur only once, and 9.5% to 15% lies in the top ten. Seattle-derived patients entered the study during active infection and were followed longitudinally.

The clonotype comes from a woman of 80 years or more with COVID-19, enrolled during active disease. Sequenced sample: peripheral blood. The chain joins TRBV7-8 to TRBJ2-1; no definite D call. CDR3 in amino acids: CASSSTANNEQFF. DNA for the CDR3: TGTGCCAGCAGCTCAACAGCTAACAATGAGCAGTTCTTC.